These 20 T cell receptor beta chains share one sample of origin, sequenced in a study of shared clonotypes between healthy human individuals. Naive-designated CD8 cells lacked CD45RO, were positively enriched for CCR7, and omitted terminally differentiated effector memory CD45RA+ cells. Here immunoSEQ multiplex PCR was the method, and the copy in TCRdb shows in-frame clones only, minus some. The table has around 2,000,000 clones, about 95% seen once. What was sequenced was naive CD8+ T cells sorted from blood. Receptor source: a man aged 18 to 35 in good health.

V and J are TRBV6-5 and TRBJ1-1; D gene uncertain. The CDR3 extends over 11 amino acids. Between the trimmed V and J ends, which lost 10 bases and 1 base, there was a span of 7 bases. The germline gives CDR1 MNHEY, CDR2 SVGAGI. The CDR3 nucleotides are TGTGCCACCACCGGGAACACTGAAGCTTTCTTT. As protein: CATTGNTEAFF.

The chain recombines TRBV7-9 with TRBJ2-7; 9 bases fit TRBD1. CDR1 and CDR2 from the germline V gene are SEHNR and FQNEAQ (reference sequence). The CDR3 sequence is 15 residues long. V gave up 1 base and J gave up 3 bases; unmatched junction bases: 4. The CDR3 DNA follows: TGTGCCAGCAGCTTAGGGACAGGGGTCCTCTACGAGCAGTACTTC. Encoded protein: CASSLGTGVLYEQYF.

The chain joins TRBV6-1 to TRBJ1-5; D gene unclear. This CDR3 is built from 13 residues. The V end was cut by 0 bases, the J end by 5 bases, with 5 bases between. The V gene's germline CDR1 is MNHNS and CDR2 SASEGT. In DNA, the CDR3 is TGTGCCAGCAGTGAAGCGGCAGATCAGCCCCAGCATTTT. This sequence encodes CASSEAADQPQHF.

V gene TRBV4-1 combines with J gene TRBJ2-7; D may correspond to TRBD1 or TRBD2 (5 bases each). Germline CDR1 reads MGHRA; CDR2 reads YSYEKL. The V end was cut by 0 bases, the J end by 3 bases, with 18 bases between. The CDR3 length is 17 residues. The CDR3 DNA is TGCGCCAGCAGCCAAGACCCTGAGGGAGAGAGGGGCTACGAGCAGTACTTC. Amino acids: CASSQDPEGERGYEQYF.

The chain is built from TRBV6-1 and TRBJ2-2, with TRBD1 identical over 7 bases. Germline V gene data show CDR1 as MNHNS and CDR2 as SASEGT. V was clipped by 7 bases and J by 3 bases; unmatched bases: 5. The CDR3 is 14 amino acids. The CDR3 coding sequence is TGTGCCAGCACCGGGACAGCGCACACCGGGGAGCTGTTTTTT. It translates to CASTGTAHTGELFF.

The CDR3 DNA reads TGTGCCAGCAGCGACCAAGGACAGGGGGATTACGAGCAGTACTTC. Encoded protein: CASSDQGQGDYEQYF. This chain joins TRBV7-6 and TRBJ2-7, with 10 bases that match TRBD1. The CDR3 is 15 residues long. V was pared by 5 bases and J by 4 bases, with 8 bases of the junction left unmatched. Germline CDR1 and CDR2: SGHVS and FNYEAQ.

The V and J genes are TRBV7-6 and TRBJ1-6; TRBD1 aligns across 8 bases. J lost 7 bases, V lost 4 bases, and 6 bases had no gene match. The CDR3 sequence is 15 residues long. Germline V gene sequence: CDR1 SGHVS, CDR2 FNYEAQ. CDR3 sequence: CASSSSGGGNSPLHF. The CDR3 nucleotides are TGTGCCAGCAGCTCGTCAGGGGGCGGAAATTCACCCCTCCACTTT.

V is TRBV28 and J is TRBJ2-5, with D unresolved. In germline, CDR1 is MDHEN, CDR2 SYDVKM. CDR3 size: 17 residues. V shed 3 bases and J shed 1 base, with 18 bases lying between them. The CDR3 protein is CASSLSPGPQPQETQYF. CDR3 DNA sequence: TGTGCCAGCAGTTTGTCTCCGGGCCCTCAACCCCAAGAGACCCAGTACTTC.

In DNA form, the CDR3 reads TGTGCCAGCAGCCCAAGGACCGGGCCAGAGACCCAGTACTTC. It codes for CASSPRTGPETQYF. This sequence joins TRBV7-9 and TRBJ2-5; D unclear. V shed 5 bases and J shed 4 bases, with 14 bases lying between them. The CDR3 has 14 residues. The germline CDR1 and CDR2 sequences are SEHNR and FQNEAQ (reference sequence).

The rearrangement joins TRBV5-6 to TRBJ2-7; no firm D call. Germline CDR1 SGHDT, CDR2 YYEEEE. Deletions cut 0 bases from V and 3 bases from J, with 10 bases between. The CDR3 extends over 14 amino acids. CDR3 nucleotides: TGTGCCAGCAGCTTGGGGCTGGTAATCTACGAGCAGTACTTC. Its translation is CASSLGLVIYEQYF.

This clone was seen only once. The chain uses TRBV6-4 and TRBJ2-2; D remains unclear. CDR3 size: 13 residues. V was trimmed by 0 bases and J by 6 bases, leaving 5 bases between them. Germline assignment: CDR1 MRHNA and CDR2 SNTAGT. In nucleotides, the CDR3 is TGTGCCAGCAGTGACTCGATCTCCGGGGAGCTGTTTTTT. Translation gives CASSDSISGELFF.

The chain uses TRBV4-1 and TRBJ1-1; the D is unclear. The CDR3 sequence is 14 residues long. V lost 4 bases and J lost 1, with 10 bases in between. Germline CDR1 reads MGHRA; CDR2 reads YSYEKL. DNA for the CDR3: TGCGCCAGCAGCCGGACTACGGCGAACACTGAAGCTTTCTTT. This encodes CASSRTTANTEAFF.

This chain links TRBV7-6 with TRBJ1-3; D not certain. The CDR3 consists of 15 residues. The ends were cut back, 3 bases at V and 0 bases at J, with 9 bases in the middle. The germline CDR1 and CDR2 sequences are SGHVS and FNYEAQ. The CDR3 loop reads CASSLDRSSGNTIYF. CDR3 in DNA: TGTGCCAGCAGCTTGGACCGTAGCTCTGGAAACACCATATATTTT.

J is TRBJ1-2 and V is TRBV27, with 8 bases lining up with TRBD1. Germline loops: CDR1 MNHEY, CDR2 SMNVEV (reference sequence). Trimming removed 5 bases from V and 4 bases from J; junction bases left unmatched: 6. The CDR3 loop spans 14 amino acids. CDR3 amino acids: CASSTLGQAYGYTF. CDR3 nucleotides: TGTGCCAGCAGTACCCTGGGACAGGCCTATGGCTACACCTTC.

This chain uses TRBV4-3 with TRBJ1-6; no clear D. Germline V gene lookup returns CDR1 LGHNA and CDR2 YSLEER. Deletions cut 1 base from V and 9 bases from J, with 10 bases between. The CDR3 loop spans 14 amino acids. This CDR3 is CASSQGPSSSPLHF. The CDR3 DNA sequence: TGCGCCAGCAGCCAAGGGCCATCGTCTTCACCCCTCCACTTT.

The chain is built from TRBV7-2 and TRBJ2-3; TRBD2 aligns across 8 bases. The CDR3 totals 14 residues. CDR1 is SGHTA and CDR2 is FQGNSA in the germline V gene. V was clipped by 1 base and J by 9 bases; unmatched bases: 6. The CDR3 spells CASSLDRREGTQYF. CDR3 in DNA: TGTGCCAGCAGCTTAGATCGACGGGAGGGCACGCAGTATTTT.

The chain has TRBV4-3 and TRBJ2-7; weak D call: TRBD2 (6 bases). CDR1 is LGHNA, CDR2 YSLEER, per germline. The CDR3 loop spans 15 amino acids. V was shortened by 0 bases and J by 2 bases, with 11 bases between the two germline ends. CDR3 sequence (DNA): TGCGCCAGCAGCCAAGATGGAGCGGGTCCCTACGAGCAGTACTTC. Amino acids: CASSQDGAGPYEQYF.

On this clone: Within the sample, other DNA sequences also encode this same CDR3. This chain uses TRBV5-1 with TRBJ2-7, with 7 bases fitting TRBD1. The V and J ends lost 4 bases and 2 bases, in that order; junction bases with no gene match: 6. CDR1 is SGHRS, CDR2 YFSETQ, per germline. This CDR3 spans 14 amino acids. CDR3 loop: CASSPRDSTYEQYF. The CDR3 region has the DNA TGCGCCAGCAGCCCTCGGGACAGTACCTACGAGCAGTACTTC.

The chain links TRBV10-1 to TRBJ1-1; D remains ambiguous. Trimming stripped 0 bases from V and 5 bases from J, with 13 bases between. Germline V gene sequence: CDR1 WNHNN, CDR2 SYGVQD (reference sequence). CDR3 length: 15 residues. This CDR3 reads CASSESKVGFTEAFF. DNA of the CDR3: TGCGCCAGCAGTGAGTCGAAAGTCGGGTTTACTGAAGCTTTCTTT.

Only one count was recorded for this clone. The chain uses TRBV4-3 and TRBJ1-5, with D unresolved. Germline V lookup: CDR1 LGHNA, CDR2 YSLEER. This CDR3 has 15 residues. V was shortened by 4 bases and J by 2 bases, with 12 bases between the two germline ends. The CDR3 region has the DNA TGCGCCAGCAGCCGGGTGACGGGCGGCAATCAGCCCCAGCATTTT. This translates into CASSRVTGGNQPQHF.